Sequencing of this T cell receptor (beta chain) was carried out in a study of early T cells in non-severe SARS-CoV-2 infection. Study overall: The authors sequenced bulk RNA from unsorted whole blood, leaving chains unpaired.

Researchers attached unique molecular identifiers to individual cDNA molecules. TCRdb recomputed calls from the 5' RACE reads with MiXCR, one row per CDR3 protein. The table includes tens of thousands of distinct CDR3 sequences, about 8.9% detected once. Findings and caveats of the study: The study's VDJdb matching favored anti-spike CD8 responses and missed private and CD4 specificities.

Points on this clonotype: As yet, its antigen is unknown.

The CDR3 contains 15 residues. From germline, CDR1 is SEHNR and CDR2 FQNEAQ (reference sequence). V was shortened by 5 bases and J by 5 bases, with 15 bases between the two germline ends. The clonotype comes from an adult who was a healthcare worker with PCR-confirmed SARS-CoV-2 infection or an uninfected control (not recorded which). The V and J genes are TRBV7-9 and TRBJ2-2, with a possible D match to TRBD1 (6 bases). The sample taken for sequencing was whole blood. CDR3 sequence (DNA): TGTGCCAGCAGCGTATGGAGAGGGGGAACCGGGGAGCTGTTTTTT. This gives the protein CASSVWRGGTGELFF.